This entry concerns a single T cell receptor beta chain. Antigen: not known. Other DNA sequences in this specimen translate into the identical CDR3. Amplification used 60 Vbeta primers and 13 Jbeta primers. Sequenced by immunoSEQ multiplex PCR; TCRdb stores in-frame clones only, minus some. The profile shows some 160,000 clones, 60% to 85% of them singletons. The data were taken from a study of cytomegalovirus exposure and HLA in healthy donors. The study, taken as a whole, reports: Published work reported that the classifier diagnosed cytomegalovirus status with high specificity and sensitivity.

The CDR3 contains 15 residues. V lost 3 bases and J 3 bases, leaving 12 bases between the germline ends. CDR1 is MNHEY, CDR2 SVGAGI, per germline. The TCR comes from a man aged 50-60 years in good health and CMV-seropositive. Sequencing was performed on PBMCs. The chain is built from TRBV6-5 and TRBJ2-1, with D possibly TRBD1 on 6 matching bases. The CDR3 sequence: CASSYLQGLYNEQFF. CDR3 in DNA: TGTGCCAGCAGTTATCTCCAGGGGCTCTACAATGAGCAGTTCTTC.